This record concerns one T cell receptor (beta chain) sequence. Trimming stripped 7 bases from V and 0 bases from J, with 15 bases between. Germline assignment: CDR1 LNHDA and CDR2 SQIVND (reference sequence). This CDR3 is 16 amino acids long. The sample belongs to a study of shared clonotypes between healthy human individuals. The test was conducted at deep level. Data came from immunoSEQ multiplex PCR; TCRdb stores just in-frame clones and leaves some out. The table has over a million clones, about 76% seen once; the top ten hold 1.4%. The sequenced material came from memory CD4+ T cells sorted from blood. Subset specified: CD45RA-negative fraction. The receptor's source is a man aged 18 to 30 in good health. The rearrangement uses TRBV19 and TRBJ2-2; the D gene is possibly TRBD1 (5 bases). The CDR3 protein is CASTRTGPSNTGELFF. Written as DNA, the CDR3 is TGTGCCAGTACCCGAACAGGACCCTCGAACACCGGGGAGCTGTTTTTT.